The clone carrying this T cell receptor beta chain was recorded many times. This CDR3 region has 15 residues. The V gene end was trimmed by 5 bases and the J gene end by 7 bases; junction bases not matched to a gene: 9. Per germline, CDR1 DFQATT and CDR2 SNEGSKA (reference sequence). This entry comes from a study of CD8 T cells in ankylosing spondylitis. A single record per CDR3 protein comes from TCRdb applying MiXCR to the 5' RACE reads. The sample shows 200,000 to 250,000 distinct CDR3 sequences, about 10% of them seen only once. The chain has TRBV20-1 and TRBJ2-1, with 12 bases identical to TRBD2. Sequenced material: blood, either unsorted or a sorted T cell fraction (not recorded which). The receptor was isolated from a male donor with ankylosing spondylitis or in good health (not recorded which). The DNA of the CDR3 is TGCAGTGCTTGGGGCCTAGCGGGGGGGAAAAATGAGCAGTTCTTC. As protein: CSAWGLAGGKNEQFF.